Below, 25 T cell receptor beta chains from the same sample are listed, as sequenced in a study of blood T cell repertoires in COVID-19. Assay: immunoSEQ multiplex PCR; the TCRdb copy retains only in-frame clones and omits some. The sample records fewer than 250,000 clones, around 90% being singletons. Sequenced: peripheral blood. These receptors came from a man aged 25-45 years with COVID-19, enrolled during active disease.

The rearrangement links TRBV6-2 or TRBV6-3 to TRBJ2-5, with D hard to call. Germline CDR1 MNHEY, CDR2 SVGEGT. Trimming left V 2 bases short and J 2 bases short, with 12 bases between. This CDR3 is built from 15 residues. The CDR3 sequence is CASSYPLSGQETQYF. CDR3 coding DNA: TGTGCCAGCAGTTACCCCCTTTCCGGGCAAGAGACCCAGTACTTC.

CDR3 sequence reads: CAWSVGARFSGNTIYF. CDR3 nucleotides: TGTGCCTGGAGTGTAGGGGCCCGCTTCTCTGGAAACACCATATATTTT. J is TRBJ1-3 and V is TRBV30; maybe TRBD1 (5 bases). The germline gives CDR1 GTSNPN, CDR2 SVGIG (reference sequence). CDR3 size: 16 residues. Trimming removed 0 bases at V and 0 bases at J, with 12 bases between.

The V call is TRBV9, the J call TRBJ2-5; TRBD2 might be the D (5 bases). V dropped 3 bases and J dropped 7 bases, with 16 bases sitting between them. This CDR3 spans 14 amino acids. Germline loops: CDR1 SGDLS, CDR2 YYNGEE. CDR3 protein: CASSANPSEGTQYF. Here the CDR3 DNA reads TGTGCCAGCAGCGCAAACCCATCCGAGGGGACCCAGTACTTC. Supplemented by reference TRBV9 and TRBJ2-5, the full variable domain reads DSGVTQTPKHLITATGQRVTLRCSPRSGDLSVYWYQQSLDQGLQFLIQYYNGEERAKGNILERFSAQQFPDLHSELNLSSLELGDSALYFCASSANPSEGTQYFGPGTRLLVL.

Here the CDR3 DNA reads TGTGCCAGTACCCTATGGGCAGGGGGCACCGGGGAGCTGTTTTTT. Translating gives CASTLWAGGTGELFF. The rearrangement links TRBV19 to TRBJ2-2; 7 bases map to TRBD1. V lost 7 bases to trimming and J lost 4 bases; unmatched junction nucleotides: 9. Germline V gene lookup returns CDR1 LNHDA and CDR2 SQIVND (reference sequence). The CDR3 sequence is 15 residues long. Filled out from reference TRBV19 and TRBJ2-2, the complete variable domain reads DGGITQSPKYLFRKEGQNVTLSCEQNLNHDAMYWYRQDPGQGLRLIYYSQIVNDFQKGDIAEGYSVSREKKESFPLTVTSAQKNPTAFYLCASTLWAGGTGELFFGEGSRLTVL.

The chain couples TRBV6-5 to TRBJ1-2; TRBD1 is a possible D gene (6 bases). The germline V and J ends were trimmed by 7 bases and 8 bases, with 17 bases remaining between them. CDR1 MNHEY and CDR2 SVGAGI come from the germline V gene. The CDR3 extends over 13 amino acids. This CDR3 reads CASKLSGVGGYTF. The CDR3 region has the DNA TGTGCCAGCAAATTGTCAGGGGTCGGCGGCTACACCTTC.

The chain carries TRBV3-1 (or the pseudogene TRBV3-2) and TRBJ2-7; 9 bases fit TRBD2. Germline V lookup: CDR1 LGHDT, CDR2 YNNKEL (reference sequence). CDR3 length: 15 residues. Trimming at V came to 2 bases and at J to 5 bases, leaving 7 bases not matched to a gene. CDR3 nucleotides: TGTGCCAGCAGCCAACAAGCGGGGGGACTCCACGAGCAGTACTTC. As protein: CASSQQAGGLHEQYF.

This rearrangement joins TRBV5-1 to TRBJ1-2, with unresolved D. CDR3 size: 14 residues. V dropped 5 bases and J dropped 1 base, with 12 bases sitting between them. CDR1 and CDR2 (germline): SGHRS, YFSETQ. Written as DNA, the CDR3 is TGCGCCAGCAGATCACCGGGGAGTAACTATGGCTACACCTTC. This translates into CASRSPGSNYGYTF.

The chain employs TRBV11-2 and TRBJ2-1, with a weak D call TRBD2 (5 bases). Per the germline V gene, CDR1 is SGHAT and CDR2 is FQNNGV. CDR3 length: 14 amino acids. The V end was cut by 4 bases, the J end by 2 bases, with 9 bases between. CDR3 sequence: CASSSTGAYNEQFF. The CDR3 DNA sequence: TGTGCCAGCAGCTCCACCGGGGCCTACAATGAGCAGTTCTTC.

The gene calls are TRBV12-3 or TRBV12-4 and TRBJ1-6, with 8 bases aligning to TRBD1. The V gene end was trimmed by 6 bases and the J gene end by 7 bases; junction bases not matched to a gene: 2. The CDR3 length is 13 residues. CDR3 sequence (DNA): TGTGCCAGCAGAGGACAGGGAAATTCACCCCTCCACTTT. Amino acids: CASRGQGNSPLHF.

The V and J genes are TRBV12-3 or TRBV12-4 and TRBJ2-7; 7 bases are shared with TRBD1. The CDR3 consists of 12 residues. Losses at the gene ends were 6 bases for V and 3 bases for J; bases not matched to a gene: 2. DNA of the CDR3: TGTGCCAGCAGGGGACAGTTCTACGAGCAGTACTTC. Amino acids: CASRGQFYEQYF.

This chain uses TRBV12-3 or TRBV12-4 with TRBJ1-1; D not resolved. V lost 6 bases and J lost 0, with 8 bases in between. The CDR3 consists of 13 residues. The CDR3 reads CASRRLLNTEAFF. The CDR3 DNA reads TGTGCCAGCAGGCGCCTTCTGAACACTGAAGCTTTCTTT.

Here the CDR3 DNA reads TGTGCCAGCAGTTCGGGACTAGCGGATGAGCAGTTCTTC. Translating gives CASSSGLADEQFF. This chain uses TRBV12-3 or TRBV12-4 with TRBJ2-1; TRBD2 matches at 11 bases. J was trimmed by 8 bases and V by 4 bases; bases with no gene match: 1. The length of the CDR3 is 13 residues.

The chain employs TRBV5-6 and TRBJ1-6, with D unresolved. This CDR3 spans 15 amino acids. The V end was cut by 1 base, the J end by 6 bases, with 11 bases between. Germline V gives CDR1 SGHDT, CDR2 YYEEEE. The CDR3 region is CASSLTGMGNSPLHF. The CDR3 nucleotides are TGTGCCAGCAGCTTGACCGGGATGGGTAATTCACCCCTCCACTTT.

The V call is TRBV6-5, the J call TRBJ2-7; 7 nucleotides line up with TRBD1. In germline, CDR1 is MNHEY, CDR2 SVGAGI. V shed 7 bases, J shed 1 base, and the junction held 4 bases outside the gene matches. The CDR3 sequence is 13 residues long. The CDR3: CASKTGDSYEQYF. In DNA, the CDR3 is TGTGCCAGCAAAACAGGGGATTCCTACGAGCAGTACTTC.

This clone occurred once. This chain links TRBV5-1 with TRBJ2-7, with TRBD1 matching over 7 bases. The junction had 10 bases not matched to a gene; V was cut back by 4 bases and J by 0 bases. CDR3 length: 16 amino acids. CDR1 is SGHRS and CDR2 is YFSETQ in the germline V gene. In nucleotides, the CDR3 is TGCGCCAGCAGCGCCCATGGACAGGAACACTCCTACGAGCAGTACTTC. This gives the protein CASSAHGQEHSYEQYF.

V is TRBV6-1 and J is TRBJ1-1, with TRBD1 identical over 7 bases. The CDR3 runs to 17 residues. The germline V gene has CDR1 MNHNS and CDR2 SASEGT. J was trimmed by 3 bases and V by 2 bases; bases with no gene match: 12. The CDR3 spells CASSERGDSVGYTEAFF. The CDR3 DNA reads as TGTGCCAGCAGTGAACGAGGGGACAGCGTTGGGTACACTGAAGCTTTCTTT.

The chain employs TRBV28 and TRBJ2-3, with TRBD1 identical over 10 bases. CDR1 is MDHEN and CDR2 is SYDVKM in the germline V gene. This CDR3 is built from 17 residues. Trimming took 7 bases from V and 2 from J; bases not matched to a gene: 12. The DNA of the CDR3 is TGTGCCAGCACCATTTTTCGCGGGACAGGGGACACAGATACGCAGTATTTT. Translated, it gives CASTIFRGTGDTDTQYF.

The rearrangement joins TRBV29-1 to TRBJ2-7, with 7 bases fitting TRBD1. V dropped 5 bases and J dropped 1; count of bases not matched to a gene: 8. CDR1 and CDR2 (germline): SQVTM, ANQGSEA. The CDR3 length is 14 residues. The CDR3 sequence: CSVSRDSESYEQYF. In DNA, the CDR3 is TGCAGCGTTTCCCGGGACAGTGAGTCCTACGAGCAGTACTTC.

The CDR3 sequence: CASSQDSRYTEAFF. The CDR3 region has the DNA TGTGCCAGCAGCCAAGATAGCCGGTACACTGAAGCTTTCTTT. This chain uses TRBV3-1 (or the pseudogene TRBV3-2) with TRBJ1-1, with D uncertain. Trimming left V 0 bases short and J 3 bases short, with 8 bases between. Germline assignment: CDR1 LGHDT and CDR2 YNNKEL (reference sequence). The CDR3 length is 14 residues.

The V and J genes are TRBV11-2 and TRBJ2-2; D gene ambiguous. The CDR3 length is 15 residues. Germline CDR1 is SGHAT and CDR2 is FQNNGV. Trimming shortened V by 1 base and J by 2 bases, and 8 bases separated the two germline ends. The CDR3 nucleotides are TGTGCCAGCAGCTTAGGTCTAGGAAACACCGGGGAGCTGTTTTTT. It translates to CASSLGLGNTGELFF.

This chain uses TRBV5-1 with TRBJ2-3, with 8 bases identical to TRBD1. CDR3 length: 16 amino acids. The germline CDR1 and CDR2 sequences are SGHRS and YFSETQ. Trimming took 6 bases from V and 0 from J; bases not matched to a gene: 9. CDR3 sequence (DNA): TGCGCCAGCAAGACAGGGGAGACTGGGAGCACAGATACGCAGTATTTT. It codes for CASKTGETGSTDTQYF.

The chain carries TRBV4-1 and TRBJ1-1; D perhaps matches TRBD1 (5 bases). V was trimmed by 3 bases and J by 0 bases, leaving 20 bases between them. The CDR3 runs 18 residues. The germline CDR1 and CDR2 sequences are MGHRA and YSYEKL. CDR3 loop: CASSHPWGGERMNTEAFF. CDR3 nucleotide sequence: TGCGCCAGCAGCCACCCCTGGGGGGGAGAAAGGATGAACACTGAAGCTTTCTTT.

The rearrangement uses TRBV3-1 (or the pseudogene TRBV3-2) and TRBJ1-5, with D perhaps matching TRBD1 (5 bases). V gave up 1 base and J gave up 0 bases, with 10 bases separating them. This CDR3 contains 16 residues. Germline V lookup: CDR1 LGHDT, CDR2 YNNKEL (reference sequence). CDR3 sequence reads: CASSQGGTLSNQPQHF. The DNA of the CDR3 is TGTGCCAGCAGCCAAGGGGGGACTCTTAGCAATCAGCCCCAGCATTTT.

The chain has TRBV4-1 and TRBJ2-1; 8 bases are shared with TRBD2. The CDR3 covers 16 residues. Germline-derived CDR1 and CDR2 are MGHRA and YSYEKL. The ends lost 0 bases at V and 4 bases at J; junction bases unmatched: 5. The CDR3 bases are TGCGCCAGCAGCCAAGAGGAGGGCGGGGGGTACAATGAGCAGTTCTTC. It specifies CASSQEEGGGYNEQFF.

V usage is TRBV4-1 and J usage is TRBJ1-2; the match to TRBD1 covers 12 bases. The germline gives CDR1 MGHRA, CDR2 YSYEKL. The CDR3 has 18 residues. The trim removed 3 bases at V and 6 bases at J, leaving 14 bases unmatched. CDR3 amino acids: CASSHLRPRDRGLHGYTF. CDR3 nucleotide sequence: TGCGCCAGCAGCCACCTACGTCCTCGGGACAGGGGGCTACATGGCTACACCTTC.